Listed here are 3 T cell receptor beta chains from one sample, sequenced in a study of read filtering for tumor transcriptome and immune sequencing. Molecular barcoded adaptors covering alpha/delta and beta/gamma chains were used on around 370 ng RNA. TCRdb analysed the reads with MiXCR anew, one entry per CDR3 protein. The sample records tens of thousands of distinct CDR3 sequences, 15% to 25% being singletons. The sequenced material came from a population of CD138-negative cells sorted from bone marrow. Receptors originate from a donor at least 40 years old with multiple myeloma.

A few counts support this clonotype. This chain uses TRBV20-1 with TRBJ1-3; unclear D gene. CDR1 is DFQATT and CDR2 is SNEGSKA in the germline V gene (reference sequence). V lost 0 bases to trimming and J lost 2 bases, with 8 bases between them. This CDR3 contains 14 residues. Written as DNA, the CDR3 is TGCAGTGCTAGAGATCCCAGGACTGGAAACACCATATATTTT. This sequence encodes CSARDPRTGNTIYF.

With regard to this clonotype: Its ends do not fully match the called genes, so a read error is possible. V gene TRBV18 combines with J gene TRBJ2-2; D perhaps matches TRBD1 (7 bases). This CDR3 is built from 14 residues. Germline V lookup: CDR1 KGHSH, CDR2 LQKENI. This chain's CDR3 is CASSPRTGTGGLFF. CDR3 DNA sequence: TGTGCCAGCTCACCTAGGACAGGCACCGGGGGGCTGTTTTTT.

This clonotype was seen ten or more times. V and J are TRBV20-1 and TRBJ2-5; D gene ambiguous. Trimming removed 3 bases from V and 3 bases from J, with 8 bases in between. The CDR3 length is 12 residues. Per the germline V gene, CDR1 is DFQATT and CDR2 is SNEGSKA (reference sequence). DNA of the CDR3: TGCAGTGCTAGTAACAGCAAAGAGACCCAGTACTTC. This sequence encodes CSASNSKETQYF.